This TCR beta chain was sequenced during a study of T cells in Graves' hyperthyroidism and ophthalmopathy. The germline V gene encodes CDR1 MNHNS and CDR2 SASEGT. CDR3 length equals 14 residues. V lost 1 base and J lost 2, with 5 bases in between. With duration under 3 months, ophthalmopathy was active: Clinical Activity Score at least 3, NOSPECS at least 4. Concerning this clonotype itself: Its antigen remains unidentified.

Study-wide findings and caveats: Most thyroid clonotypes expanded above 0.001 appeared in blood too. Ophthalmopathy was distinguished from stable hyperthyroidism by 13 V-J signatures.

Template material for amplifying TCR beta CDR3 regions consisted of RNA transcripts. HTBI primers drove first-round RT-PCR of the TCR CDR3. One entry per CDR3 protein results from TCRdb running MiXCR on the multiplex PCR reads. The table shows about 610,000 distinct CDR3 sequences, with 14% to 15% occurring only once. The sequence came from a woman aged 40-49 years with Graves' ophthalmopathy. Source material: blood. This chain uses TRBV6-1 with TRBJ2-2; D is uncertain. The CDR3 spells CASSEVPNTGELFF. DNA for the CDR3: TGTGCCAGCAGTGAAGTCCCCAACACCGGGGAGCTGTTTTTT.